These T cell receptor beta chains were read from a single sample in a study of vaccination and CD4 T cells after COVID-19. TCRdb re-derived calls from the PCR reads in MiXCR, one entry per CDR3 protein. This table has about 21,000 distinct CDR3 sequences, roughly 50% appearing once. The antigens of these receptors remain unknown. Sequences were obtained from CD4+ T cells from blood, cultured in vitro. The receptors here all came from a human donor who had recovered from COVID-19. CDR3s include the opening cysteine and the closing phenylalanine or tryptophan. The D gene is left open where the match is weak. Part of the rows lack a size; the others show once, few, many or a class for expanded clones.

>TRBV20-1|.|TRBJ2-2|TRBD1
CSASLTGTGNLFF
TGCAGTGCTTCCCTCACCGGGACAGGGAACCTGTTTTTT
>TRBV15|.|TRBJ1-2|.
CATSRDYAGVGYGYTF
TGTGCCACCAGCAGAGATTACGCGGGTGTAGGGTATGGCTACACCTTC
>TRBV7-6|.|TRBJ2-1|.
CASSLGGEQFF
TGTGCCAGCAGCTTAGGGGGTGAGCAGTTCTTC
>TRBV15|.|TRBJ2-5|TRBD1
CATSADRGRDETQYF
TGTGCCACCAGCGCCGACAGGGGGCGGGATGAGACCCAGTACTTC
>TRBV3-1|.|TRBJ1-2|.
CASSRGTAGAPGYTF
TGTGCCAGCAGCAGAGGGACTGCCGGTGCTCCTGGCTACACCTTC
>TRBV5-1|.|TRBJ1-5|.
CASSLDSFRNQPQHF
TGCGCCAGCAGCCTCGATTCCTTCCGGAATCAGCCCCAGCATTTT
>TRBV7-2|.|TRBJ1-1|.
CASSLVGVEAFF
TGTGCCAGCAGCTTAGTAGGGGTTGAAGCTTTCTTT
>TRBV7-6|.|TRBJ2-1|.
CASSLEGLVEQFF
TGTGCCAGCAGCTTAGAGGGACTGGTTGAGCAGTTCTTC
>TRBV20-1|.|TRBJ2-5|.
CSATLRAGTPETQYF
TGCAGTGCTACTCTGAGGGCGGGCACCCCAGAGACCCAGTACTTC
>TRBV7-8|.|TRBJ2-7|.
CASSYLRVTGIRNEQYF
TGTGCCAGCAGCTACCTTCGAGTTACAGGTATACGGAACGAGCAGTACTTC
>TRBV24-1|.|TRBJ2-6|.
CATSAPGSLHSGANVLTF
TGTGCCACCAGTGCCCCCGGGTCCCTACACTCTGGGGCCAACGTCCTGACTTTC
>TRBV7-6|.|TRBJ1-3|.
CASSYGTVSGNTIYF
TGTGCCAGCAGCTACGGGACGGTCTCTGGAAACACCATATATTTT
>TRBV20-1|few|TRBJ1-1|TRBD1
CSAGTGMNTEAFF
TGCAGTGCTGGGACAGGGATGAACACTGAAGCTTTCTTT
>TRBV28|.|TRBJ1-1|.
CASSLAQRMGALKAFF
TGTGCCAGCAGTTTAGCACAGCGGATGGGGGCCCTGAAAGCTTTCTTT
>TRBV12-3/TRBV12-4|.|TRBJ1-1|.
CASSLRRGDTEAFF
TGTGCCAGCAGTTTACGACGAGGAGACACTGAAGCTTTCTTT
>TRBV5-1|.|TRBJ2-1|.
CASSPPVGLVQFF
TGCGCCAGCAGCCCCCCCGTTGGCCTAGTGCAGTTCTTC
>TRBV20-1|.|TRBJ1-4|.
CSAHRDMSEKLFF
TGCAGTGCTCACCGGGACATGAGTGAAAAACTGTTTTTT
>TRBV11-2|few|TRBJ2-3|TRBD2
CASGTSGHTDTQYF
TGTGCCAGCGGGACTAGCGGCCACACAGATACGCAGTATTTT